Presented here are 21 T cell receptor beta chains from one specimen sequenced in a study of long-term antiretroviral therapy in people with HIV. The assay, immunoSEQ v3.0, was run at survey level. Only in-frame clones appear in the TCRdb table, and some are missing; sequencing was by immunoSEQ multiplex PCR. The sample holds 9,500 to 15,000 clones, about three quarters seen once. Here the sequenced sample was unsorted PBMCs, taken around 3.1 years before starting antiretroviral therapy. The receptors come from a man aged 40-55 years with HIV.

The chain couples TRBV4-1 to TRBJ2-3; D possibly corresponds to TRBD1 (6 bases). Trimming removed 5 bases at V and 0 bases at J, with 12 bases between. CDR1 is MGHRA, CDR2 YSYEKL, per germline. There are 15 residues in the CDR3. DNA of the CDR3: TGCGCCAGCAGCTACCTGGGGACAAGCACAGATACGCAGTATTTT. It translates to CASSYLGTSTDTQYF.

There are a few counts of this clone. This rearrangement joins TRBV5-4 to TRBJ2-1; 8 nucleotides align to TRBD2. The CDR3 runs 14 residues. Germline CDR1 reads SGHNT; CDR2 reads YYREEE (reference sequence). J lost 9 bases, V lost 0 bases, and 5 bases had no gene match. CDR3 DNA: TGTGCCAGCAGCTTGGGGCGGGAGGACGGTGAGCAGTTCTTC. Its protein is CASSLGREDGEQFF.

The chain links TRBV4-3 to TRBJ2-1, with D unclear. CDR3 length: 13 residues. Germline-derived CDR1 and CDR2 are LGHNA and YSLEER. V was pared by 6 bases and J by 7 bases, with 13 bases between. The CDR3 is CASRSLLNNEQFF. The CDR3 DNA follows: TGCGCCAGCAGGTCCTTACTAAATAATGAGCAGTTCTTC.

The chain joins TRBV14 to TRBJ2-1; TRBD2 is a possible D gene (5 bases). The CDR3 consists of 17 residues. V was pared by 4 bases and J by 0 bases, with 16 bases between. Germline V gene lookup returns CDR1 SGHDN and CDR2 FVKESK. This CDR3 reads CASSPIELVLSYNEQFF. The DNA for the CDR3 is TGTGCCAGCAGCCCCATTGAACTAGTCCTCTCCTACAATGAGCAGTTCTTC.

This chain connects TRBV7-2 to TRBJ2-1; D is perhaps TRBD2 (5 bases). The V gene lost 6 bases and the J gene lost 4 bases, with 13 bases spanning the gap. Germline V gene data show CDR1 as SGHTA and CDR2 as FQGNSA. The CDR3 has 14 amino acids. The CDR3 DNA follows: TGTGCCAGCAGGCCCCCCGGGGAGTACAATGAGCAGTTCTTC. Translation: CASRPPGEYNEQFF.

CDR3 residues: CAISDFLNSGNTIYF. The CDR3 DNA reads TGTGCCATCAGTGATTTTCTGAACTCTGGAAACACCATATATTTT. The chain combines TRBV10-3 with TRBJ1-3; D not resolved. The V gene's germline CDR1 is ENHRY and CDR2 SYGVKD. The CDR3 extends over 15 amino acids. Trimming pared 3 bases from V and 0 bases from J, leaving 9 bases between.

In its sample, this clone is medium-sized. The chain combines TRBV30 with TRBJ1-1, with D possibly TRBD1 on 5 matching bases. Germline V lookup: CDR1 GTSNPN, CDR2 SVGIG (reference sequence). This CDR3 has 12 amino acids. Trimming removed 8 bases from V and 0 bases from J, with 10 bases in between. CDR3 region: CAGPGVNTEAFF. Here the CDR3 DNA reads TGTGCCGGACCGGGGGTGAACACTGAAGCTTTCTTT.

V usage is TRBV7-8 and J usage is TRBJ2-7, with a weak D call TRBD1 (7 bases). The CDR3 totals 15 residues. The germline gives CDR1 SGHVS, CDR2 FQNEAQ. V lost 1 base, J lost 7 bases, and 17 bases lay in between. The CDR3 nucleotides are TGTGCCAGCAGCTTAGTGGCAGGGGGGAGAGGGGAGCAGTACTTC. It is translated as CASSLVAGGRGEQYF.

The chain has TRBV7-9 and TRBJ2-1; 8 positions match TRBD1. There are 15 residues in the CDR3. Germline CDR1 reads SEHNR; CDR2 reads FQNEAQ (reference sequence). V lost 5 bases and J lost 5; bases outside the gene matches: 8. CDR3 sequence reads: CASSPPGQANNEQFF. The CDR3 DNA is TGTGCCAGCAGCCCACCGGGACAGGCTAACAATGAGCAGTTCTTC. Based on the CDR3 plus reference TRBV7-9 and TRBJ2-1, the full variable domain is DTGVSQNPRHKITKRGQNVTFRCDPISEHNRLYWYRQTLGQGPEFLTYFQNEAQLEKSRLLSDRFSAERPKGSFSTLEIQRTEQGDSAMYLCASSPPGQANNEQFFGPGTRLTVL.

This clone was picked up one time. The gene calls are TRBV27 and TRBJ2-5; the match to TRBD1 covers 9 bases. CDR1 is MNHEY and CDR2 is SMNVEV in the germline V gene (reference sequence). V was pared by 5 bases and J by 5 bases, with 3 bases of the junction left unmatched. This CDR3 spans 13 amino acids. CDR3 in DNA: TGTGCCAGCAGTCGGGACAGGGCGGAGACCCAGTACTTC. Amino acid sequence: CASSRDRAETQYF.

The rearrangement links TRBV28 to TRBJ2-7, with 7 bases lining up with TRBD2. After removal of 3 bases from V and 4 bases from J, the junction contained 3 bases not matched to a gene. There are 13 residues in the CDR3. Per the germline V gene, CDR1 is MDHEN and CDR2 is SYDVKM. CDR3 region: CASSLGGWYEQYF. The CDR3 DNA is TGTGCCAGCAGTTTGGGGGGGTGGTACGAGCAGTACTTC.

The V and J genes are TRBV27 and TRBJ2-5, with 8 bases that match TRBD2. Per the germline V gene, CDR1 is MNHEY and CDR2 is SMNVEV (reference sequence). V shed 5 bases, J shed 4 bases, and the junction held 12 bases outside the gene matches. The CDR3 is 16 amino acids. In DNA form, the CDR3 reads TGTGCCAGCAGTACCCTTTTCGCGGGAGGACGAGAGACCCAGTACTTC. Its translation: CASSTLFAGGRETQYF.

This clone was detected a few times. The genes are TRBV27 and TRBJ1-5; tentative D call: TRBD1 (6 bases). With 7 bases removed from V and 3 bases from J, the gap between germline ends came to 13 bases. This CDR3 region has 14 residues. Germline loops: CDR1 MNHEY, CDR2 SMNVEV (reference sequence). The CDR3 reads CASNAGANNQPQHF. In nucleotides, the CDR3 is TGTGCCAGCAATGCAGGGGCGAACAATCAGCCCCAGCATTTT.

This rearrangement joins TRBV29-1 to TRBJ2-1, with D unresolved. V gave up 7 bases and J gave up 10 bases, with 11 bases separating them. This CDR3 is 10 amino acids long. Germline V lookup: CDR1 SQVTM, CDR2 ANQGSEA. The CDR3 region has the DNA TGCAGCGCCGGCCGGCTAGAGCAGTTCTTC. Translated, it gives CSAGRLEQFF.

This clone came up a few times. The V gene is TRBV5-6, the J gene TRBJ1-1; D ambiguous. The V end was cut by 7 bases, the J end by 4 bases, with 11 bases between. This CDR3 contains 12 residues. Germline CDR1 SGHDT, CDR2 YYEEEE. CDR3 in DNA: TGTGCCAGCGGTACGTGGCGCACTGAAGCTTTCTTT. The encoded protein is CASGTWRTEAFF.

The genes are TRBV5-8 and TRBJ2-7; 10 bases fit TRBD2. V lost 1 base to trimming and J lost 3 bases; unmatched junction nucleotides: 4. The germline V gene encodes CDR1 SGHTS and CDR2 YDEGEE. The CDR3 has 15 residues. CDR3 nucleotides: TGTGCCAGCAGCTTGTCCTCTAGCGGGAGCTACGAGCAGTACTTC. This gives the protein CASSLSSSGSYEQYF. Supplemented by reference TRBV5-8 and TRBJ2-7, the full variable domain reads EAGVTQSPTHLIKTRGQQATLRCSPISGHTSVYWYQQALGLGLQFLLWYDEGEERNRGNFPPRFSGRQFPNYSSELNVNALELEDSALYLCASSLSSSGSYEQYFGPGTRLTVT.

This chain links TRBV18 with TRBJ1-3, with D uncertain. Germline V gene data show CDR1 as KGHSH and CDR2 as LQKENI. The CDR3 length is 14 residues. The germline V and J ends were trimmed by 3 bases and 2 bases, with 8 bases remaining between them. CDR3 sequence reads: CASSPGSAGNTIYF. CDR3 bases: TGTGCCAGCTCACCGGGGTCCGCTGGAAACACCATATATTTT.

V gene TRBV7-9 combines with J gene TRBJ1-2; tentative D call: TRBD1 (5 bases). The CDR3 is 14 residues long. Germline CDR1 and CDR2: SEHNR and FQNEAQ (reference sequence). V dropped 4 bases and J dropped 6 bases, with 15 bases sitting between them. CDR3 amino acids: CASSSAGGSHGYTF. In DNA, the CDR3 is TGTGCCAGCAGCTCTGCGGGGGGAAGTCATGGCTACACCTTC.

The chain joins TRBV9 to TRBJ2-3, with D possibly matching TRBD2 (6 bases). The V end was cut by 0 bases, the J end by 2 bases, with 13 bases between. The CDR3 has 16 amino acids. The germline V gene has CDR1 SGDLS and CDR2 YYNGEE. The CDR3: CASSVAGSLNTDTQYF. The CDR3 nucleotides read TGTGCCAGCAGCGTAGCCGGGAGTTTAAACACAGATACGCAGTATTTT.

The CDR3 loop reads CASSPEGNEQYF. The CDR3 DNA reads TGTGCCAGCTCACCGGAGGGTAACGAGCAGTACTTC. This chain uses TRBV18 with TRBJ2-7; D might be TRBD2 (6 bases). The CDR3 covers 12 residues. Looked up from germline, CDR1 is KGHSH and CDR2 is LQKENI. V shed 3 bases and J shed 5 bases, with 8 bases lying between them.

The rearrangement uses TRBV30 and TRBJ1-3, with D possibly TRBD1 on 5 matching bases. The germline V gene encodes CDR1 GTSNPN and CDR2 SVGIG (reference sequence). Trimming stripped 1 base from V and 0 bases from J, with 10 bases between. This CDR3 comprises 15 residues. The CDR3 bases are TGTGCCTGGAGTGCCGGACACAACTCTGGAAACACCATATATTTT. It codes for CAWSAGHNSGNTIYF.